This record covers a single T cell receptor (beta chain). Its recognized antigen is unknown. Base qualities are missing; no much larger clone stands one base away. The record originates from a study of glioma-infiltrating T cells (TCRdb year 2016). The study in broad terms: Glioma tissue, non-neoplastic brain tissue and matched peripheral blood mononuclear cells were used as sources from which TCR alpha- and beta-chain repertoires were sequenced. The paired cohort was made up of three low-grade glioma patients, fewer than 10 primary glioblastoma patients and three non-glioma patients who contributed non-neoplastic brain tissue. Each tissue-infiltrating repertoire was compared with the same patient's peripheral blood repertoire to measure divergence between tissue and blood T-cell populations. What the research found in general, with its limitations: VJ-independent divergence between tissue and blood was below expectation in non-neoplastic patients but above expectation in all gliomas, especially low-grade gliomas. Very few CDR3 sequences were found to be shared between tissue and blood, and this scarcity was attributed to high CDR3 diversity and limited sampling. Group comparisons rested on small numbers: three non-neoplastic, three low-grade glioma and roughly eight glioblastoma patients.

V was cut back by 6 bases and J by 6 bases, leaving a gap of 21 bases between them. From the cysteine up to the phenylalanine, the CDR3 has a length of 15 residues. Of all the DNA, just the CDR3 is kept, 45 bases in frame from base 1. In the germline V gene, CDR1 corresponds to MNHEY and CDR2 to SVGEGT. The iRepertoire nested amplicon-rescue multiplex PCR (arm-PCR) platform was used to amplify TCR alpha and beta CDR3 regions from RNA. The input for one-step reverse transcription and amplification was about 85-400 ng of tissue mRNA or PBMC total RNA. Following bead purification, Illumina adapters were added through a secondary multiplex PCR, and the libraries were then gel-purified between 200 and 400 bp. Internal 6-nucleotide barcodes were carried by the libraries and were used for demultiplexing. Sequencing of the libraries was done on an Illumina MiSeq using 2x220 or 2x250 nucleotide paired-end reads. Per the original workflow: Paired reads were merged with FLASH 1.2.11 and aligned to the GRCh37 human genome with BWA-MEM before extracting TRA and TRB reads. V and J assignment used an IMGT-derived reference of cassette sequences and CDR3 motifs that included pseudogenes. Reads were translated in three frames, and productive CDR3s were defined as those with a C...FGXG motif and no stop codons. Clonotypes were defined as unique combinations of V-J cassette pair and CDR3 amino acid sequence. Reads were filtered by Hamming distance, thresholded by each sample's sequence error rate in mapped regions. The public reads were run again by TCRdb, first through fastp at Q25 and then through MiXCR, and only productive beta chains were kept. Each entry merges the rows of one CDR3 protein and shows their most common DNA and genes. The V and J calls were determined by TCRdb, not by the authors. Recorded for this sample are more than 90,000 distinct CDR3 sequences; about 37% of them occurred a single time. The top ten clonotypes cover around two fifths of the sample.

The clonotype originates from a human donor with low-grade glioma or glioblastoma, undergoing nonglioma brain surgery, or in good health (not recorded which). Here the chain combines TRBV6-2 or TRBV6-3 and TRBJ2-7, with TRBD1 perhaps the D gene, on 5 matching bases. What was sequenced was glioma tissue, nonneoplastic brain tissue, or PBMCs (not recorded which). The CDR3 region: CASSLGHGNSGEQYF. Here is the DNA: TGTGCCAGCAGCCTAGGACATGGTAATTCCGGCGAGCAGTACTTC.